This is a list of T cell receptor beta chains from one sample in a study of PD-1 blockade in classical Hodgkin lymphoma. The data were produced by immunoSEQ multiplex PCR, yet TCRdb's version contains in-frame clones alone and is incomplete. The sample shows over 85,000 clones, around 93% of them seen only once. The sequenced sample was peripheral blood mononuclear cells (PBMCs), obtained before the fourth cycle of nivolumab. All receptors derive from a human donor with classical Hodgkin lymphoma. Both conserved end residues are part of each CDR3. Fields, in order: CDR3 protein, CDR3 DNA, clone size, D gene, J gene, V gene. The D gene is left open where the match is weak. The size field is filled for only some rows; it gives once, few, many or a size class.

CASSQDPPKELGRGDNQPQHF	TGCGCCAGCAGCCAAGATCCACCGAAAGAGTTGGGCAGGGGGGACAATCAGCCCCAGCATTTT	NA	TRBD1	TRBJ1-5	TRBV4-1
CASSYYANIQYF	TGTGCCAGCAGTTACTACGCGAACATTCAGTACTTC	NA	NA	TRBJ2-4	TRBV2
CASSLGLGHQPQHF	TGTGCCAGCAGCTTAGGCCTCGGACATCAGCCCCAGCATTTT	NA	NA	TRBJ1-5	TRBV13
CASSPRTQPYEQYF	TGCGCCAGCAGCCCACGGACTCAGCCCTACGAGCAGTACTTC	NA	NA	TRBJ2-7	TRBV5-1
CASSSTSGVYEQYF	TGTGCCAGCAGTTCCACTAGCGGGGTCTACGAGCAGTACTTC	NA	TRBD2	TRBJ2-7	TRBV27
CASSTSWTSGGEQYF	TGTGCCAGCAGTACCTCATGGACTAGCGGGGGCGAGCAGTACTTC	once	TRBD2	TRBJ2-7	TRBV2
CATSGRTGELFF	TGTGCCACCTCCGGGCGCACCGGGGAGCTGTTTTTT	NA	NA	TRBJ2-2	TRBV15
CASSEVGTSGNEQFF	TGTGCCAGCAGTGAAGTTGGGACTAGCGGTAATGAGCAGTTCTTC	NA	TRBD2	TRBJ2-1	TRBV6-1
CASTKDSWPIGGYTF	TGTGCCAGCACAAAGGACAGTTGGCCGATTGGTGGCTACACCTTC	NA	NA	TRBJ1-2	TRBV6-4
CASSDPSTPNTGELFF	TGTGCCAGTTCAGATCCTTCGACGCCCAACACCGGGGAGCTGTTTTTT	NA	NA	TRBJ2-2	TRBV19
CASSTTIEQYF	TGTGCCAGCAGCACGACGATCGAGCAGTACTTC	NA	NA	TRBJ2-7	TRBV28
CASMGGSTSYEQYF	TGTGCCAGCATGGGCGGGTCCACCTCCTACGAGCAGTACTTC	NA	NA	TRBJ2-7	TRBV27
CASTPGVPGERAFF	TGTGCCAGCACCCCCGGGGTCCCGGGCGAGAGGGCTTTCTTT	NA	NA	TRBJ1-1	TRBV6-1
CASSSDAERYEQYF	TGTGCCAGCAGCTCCGACGCGGAGAGATACGAGCAGTACTTC	NA	NA	TRBJ2-7	TRBV7-9
CASSITGGAWGYTF	TGTGCCAGCAGCATTACAGGGGGCGCTTGGGGCTACACCTTC	NA	TRBD1	TRBJ1-2	TRBV5-6
CASSLGAGATNTGELFF	TGTGCCAGCAGTTTGGGGGCGGGGGCTACGAACACCGGGGAGCTGTTTTTT	few	NA	TRBJ2-2	TRBV27
CASSDYTRMVTGELFF	TGCGCCAGCAGTGACTATACTAGGATGGTCACCGGGGAGCTGTTTTTT	NA	NA	TRBJ2-2	TRBV10-1
CASSLGPSRAGGEKLFF	TGTGCCAGCAGCTTGGGCCCAAGTAGGGCCGGGGGGGAAAAACTGTTTTTT	NA	NA	TRBJ1-4	TRBV5-4
CASRTSRGAEAFF	TGTGCCAGCAGGACCTCCCGGGGCGCTGAAGCTTTCTTT	NA	NA	TRBJ1-1	TRBV6-1
CASSPSGGWGEQFF	TGTGCCAGCAGCCCTTCCGGGGGCTGGGGTGAGCAGTTCTTC	NA	NA	TRBJ2-1	TRBV6-5
CASSSSRGHTTDTQYF	TGTGCCAGCAGTTCCTCTCGGGGACATACCACAGATACGCAGTATTTT	NA	NA	TRBJ2-3	TRBV27
CASSPRIGEGVGLNTGELFF	TGTGCCAGCAGCCCCCGTATCGGGGAGGGGGTAGGCCTGAACACCGGGGAGCTGTTTTTT	NA	NA	TRBJ2-2	TRBV9
CASSLTPGTGRFANTEAFF	TGCGCCAGCAGCTTAACCCCCGGGACAGGGAGGTTTGCGAACACTGAAGCTTTCTTT	NA	TRBD1	TRBJ1-1	TRBV5-1
CASSFRTNYGYTF	TGTGCCAGCAGTTTCAGGACTAACTATGGCTACACCTTC	NA	NA	TRBJ1-2	TRBV6-5
CASTPGLAANEQFF	TGTGCCAGCACCCCGGGACTAGCGGCCAATGAGCAGTTCTTC	NA	TRBD2	TRBJ2-1	TRBV28
CSADLTNIQYF	TGCAGCGCCGACCTAACGAACATTCAGTACTTC	NA	NA	TRBJ2-4	TRBV29-1
CASRPQGTYEQYF	TGTGCCAGCCGCCCCCAGGGTACCTACGAGCAGTACTTC	NA	NA	TRBJ2-7	TRBV28
CASSLRGGYNEQFF	TGTGCCAGCAGTTTAAGGGGGGGGTACAATGAGCAGTTCTTC	NA	NA	TRBJ2-1	TRBV27
CASEQGNNEQFF	TGCGCCAGCGAACAGGGGAACAATGAGCAGTTCTTC	NA	TRBD1	TRBJ2-1	TRBV10-2
CASAPLTSPTDTQYF	TGTGCCAGCGCCCCGTTGACTAGCCCCACAGATACGCAGTATTTT	NA	TRBD2	TRBJ2-3	TRBV6-1
CASSLRDTHNEQFF	TGTGCCAGCAGCTTAAGGGACACCCACAATGAGCAGTTCTTC	NA	NA	TRBJ2-1	TRBV7-3
CASSSGPQYF	TGTGCCAGCAGCTCGGGACCTCAGTACTTC	NA	NA	TRBJ2-7	TRBV6-1
CASSAPGTGLFTEAFF	TGTGCCAGCAGTGCTCCCGGGACAGGGTTATTTACTGAAGCTTTCTTT	NA	TRBD1	TRBJ1-1	TRBV28
CSVDSRSNTEAFF	TGCAGCGTTGACAGTCGTTCCAACACTGAAGCTTTCTTT	few	NA	TRBJ1-1	TRBV29-1
CASSLWVSYEQYF	TGTGCCAGCAGTTTGTGGGTTTCCTACGAGCAGTACTTC	NA	NA	TRBJ2-7	TRBV28
CASSKEKGQSNTEAFF	TGTGCCAGCAGCAAAGAAAAGGGACAGAGTAACACTGAAGCTTTCTTT	once	NA	TRBJ1-1	TRBV21-1
CASSSWALSGPNYGYTF	TGTGCCAGCAGTTCCTGGGCCTTATCGGGACCAAACTATGGCTACACCTTC	NA	NA	TRBJ1-2	TRBV28
CASSYSTGRTSNYEQYF	TGTGCCAGCAGTTACTCGACAGGTCGGACTAGCAACTACGAGCAGTACTTC	NA	TRBD2	TRBJ2-7	TRBV6-4
CASKAGPRTGELFF	TGTGCCAGCAAAGCGGGCCCAAGGACCGGGGAGCTGTTTTTT	NA	NA	TRBJ2-2	TRBV28
CASSYDEGLGKDGYTF	TGTGCCAGCAGTTACGACGAAGGTTTAGGGAAAGATGGCTACACCTTC	NA	NA	TRBJ1-2	TRBV6-5
CASSVEGDRHYGYTF	TGTGCCAGCAGCGTAGAGGGGGACCGGCACTATGGCTACACCTTC	NA	NA	TRBJ1-2	TRBV9
CASSTGLAGFTDTQYF	TGTGCCAGCAGCACCGGACTAGCCGGCTTTACAGATACGCAGTATTTT	NA	TRBD2	TRBJ2-3	TRBV7-3
CASSQAAGGSYNEQFF	TGCGCCAGCAGCCAAGCCGCGGGAGGCTCCTACAATGAGCAGTTCTTC	NA	TRBD2	TRBJ2-1	TRBV4-1
CASSWGRTGFVQETQYF	TGTGCCAGCAGCTGGGGGCGGACAGGGTTCGTACAAGAGACCCAGTACTTC	NA	TRBD1	TRBJ2-5	TRBV5-6
CASSYSQEYYGYTF	TGTGCCAGCAGTTACTCACAGGAATACTATGGCTACACCTTC	once	NA	TRBJ1-2	TRBV6-5
CASRDRGTDTQYF	TGTGCCAGCCGGGACAGAGGCACAGATACGCAGTATTTT	NA	TRBD1	TRBJ2-3	TRBV28
CASSLIQETQYF	TGTGCCAGCAGTTTAATCCAAGAGACCCAGTACTTC	NA	NA	TRBJ2-5	TRBV28
CASSYTQVSVNF	TGTGCCAGCAGTTACACACAGGTTAGCGTGAACTTC	NA	NA	TRBJ2-7	TRBV28
CASSPDRSTSTDTQYF	TGTGCCAGTAGCCCCGACAGGTCAACTAGCACAGATACGCAGTATTTT	NA	NA	TRBJ2-3	TRBV19
CAWSSGAGTGELFF	TGTGCCTGGAGTTCAGGAGCCGGGACCGGGGAGCTGTTTTTT	once	NA	TRBJ2-2	TRBV30
CASSYYTENTEAFF	TGTGCCAGCAGTTACTACACAGAGAACACTGAAGCTTTCTTT	many	NA	TRBJ1-1	TRBV6-5
CASRLQVAKNIQYF	TGTGCCAGCAGACTACAGGTAGCCAAAAACATTCAGTACTTC	NA	NA	TRBJ2-4	TRBV6-6
CAISLTGAGIAGDTGELFF	TGTGCCATCAGTCTGACGGGGGCGGGGATAGCGGGAGACACCGGGGAGCTGTTTTTT	NA	TRBD2	TRBJ2-2	TRBV10-3
CASSFPPEEGMNTEAFF	TGTGCCAGTAGTTTCCCACCGGAGGAAGGTATGAACACTGAAGCTTTCTTT	NA	NA	TRBJ1-1	TRBV19
CSVESGGKNIQYF	TGCAGCGTTGAATCCGGGGGCAAAAACATTCAGTACTTC	NA	NA	TRBJ2-4	TRBV29-1
CASSTGTVGRNEQFF	TGTGCCAGTAGCACCGGGACGGTGGGTAGGAATGAGCAGTTCTTC	NA	NA	TRBJ2-1	TRBV19
CASSNGSRPPRGNQPQHF	TGTGCCAGCAGCAATGGTAGTAGACCACCCCGAGGCAATCAGCCCCAGCATTTT	NA	NA	TRBJ1-5	TRBV21-1